This T cell receptor beta chain stems from a study of cytomegalovirus exposure and HLA in healthy donors. Across the whole study: Researchers found that just over 80% of just under 400 genotyped donors fell within the Caucasian-associated ancestry cluster. Study-wide results and caveats: A previous analysis found most TCR beta V segments productive roughly 90% or roughly 30% of the time.

There are 15 residues in the CDR3. Germline V gene lookup returns CDR1 LGHNA and CDR2 YNFKEQ. The J segment lost 2 bases and the V segment lost 3 bases, leaving 4 bases of the junction unmatched. On this clone itself: What it recognizes is unknown.

In the PCR, 60 Vbeta and 13 Jbeta primers were used. Clones were sequenced by immunoSEQ multiplex PCR, and TCRdb holds only the in-frame ones, with some missing. The sample comprises 95,000 to 150,000 clones, over 15% of which are singletons, and about 1.9% rests with the top ten. This receptor was identified in a young woman in good health and CMV-seronegative. The sequenced material came from PBMCs. The gene calls are TRBV4-2 and TRBJ2-5; 9 positions agree with TRBD1. The CDR3 region is CASSQRTGAQETQYF. DNA for the CDR3: TGTGCCAGCAGCCAGAGGACAGGGGCACAAGAGACCCAGTACTTC.